The clone carrying this T cell receptor (beta chain) was seen a handful of times. Antigen: not known. It was at deep level that the assay was run. Sequenced by immunoSEQ multiplex PCR; TCRdb stores in-frame clones only, minus some. The sample carries approximately 980,000 clones, around three quarters recorded once. CDR3 length equals 16 residues. CDR1 and CDR2 (germline): SGHRS, YFSETQ. Trimming left V 3 bases short and J 0 bases short, with 16 bases between. The data stem from a study of shared clonotypes between healthy human individuals. Regarding the study as a whole: The study sampled only blood, and tissue repertoires likely differ. With few donors, the genetic and exposure-history diversity represented was limited. Incompleteness in sorted-subset sequencing, despite large depth, was shown by rarefaction.

This chain links TRBV5-1 with TRBJ2-7; D remains unclear. The clonotype was recovered from a man between 18 and 35 years old in good health. Specimen: memory CD4+ T cells sorted from blood. Subset given: CD45RA-negative fraction. CDR3 coding DNA: TGCGCCAGCAGCTCCAGTACCGGAGCTACCTCCTACGAGCAGTACTTC. It codes for CASSSSTGATSYEQYF.